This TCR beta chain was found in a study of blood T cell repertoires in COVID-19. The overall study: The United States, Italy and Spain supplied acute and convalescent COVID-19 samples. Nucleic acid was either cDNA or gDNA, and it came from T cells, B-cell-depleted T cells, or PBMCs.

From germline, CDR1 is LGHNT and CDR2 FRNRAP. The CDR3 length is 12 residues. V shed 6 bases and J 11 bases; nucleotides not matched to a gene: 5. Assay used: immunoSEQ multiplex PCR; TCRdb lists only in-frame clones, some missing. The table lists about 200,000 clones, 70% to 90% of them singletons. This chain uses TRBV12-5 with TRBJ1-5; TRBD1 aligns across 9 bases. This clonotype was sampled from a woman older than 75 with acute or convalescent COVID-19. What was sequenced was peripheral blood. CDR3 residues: CASGPGTGTQHF. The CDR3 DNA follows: TGTGCTAGTGGACCCGGGACAGGGACCCAGCATTTT.